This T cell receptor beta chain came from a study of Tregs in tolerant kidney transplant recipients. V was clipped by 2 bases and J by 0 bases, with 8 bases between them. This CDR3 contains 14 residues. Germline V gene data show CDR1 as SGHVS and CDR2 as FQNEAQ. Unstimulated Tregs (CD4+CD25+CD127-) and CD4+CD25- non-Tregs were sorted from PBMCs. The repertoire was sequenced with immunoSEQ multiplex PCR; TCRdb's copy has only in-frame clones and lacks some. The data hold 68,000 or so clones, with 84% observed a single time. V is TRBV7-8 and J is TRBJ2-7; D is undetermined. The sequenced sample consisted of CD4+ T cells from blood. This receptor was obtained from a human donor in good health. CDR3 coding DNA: TGTGCCAGCAGCTTATATACCTCCTCCTACGAGCAGTACTTC. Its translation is CASSLYTSSYEQYF.